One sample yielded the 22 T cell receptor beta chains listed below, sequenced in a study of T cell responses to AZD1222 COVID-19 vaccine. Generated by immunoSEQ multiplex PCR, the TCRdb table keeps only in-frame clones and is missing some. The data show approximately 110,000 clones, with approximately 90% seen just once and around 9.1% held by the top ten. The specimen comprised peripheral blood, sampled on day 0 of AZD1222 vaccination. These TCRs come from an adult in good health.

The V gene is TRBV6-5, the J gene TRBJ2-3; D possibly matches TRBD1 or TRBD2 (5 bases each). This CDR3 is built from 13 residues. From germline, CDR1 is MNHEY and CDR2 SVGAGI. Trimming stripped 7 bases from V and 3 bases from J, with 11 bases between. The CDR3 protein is CASNRDQTDTQYF. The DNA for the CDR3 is TGTGCCAGCAACCGGGACCAGACAGATACGCAGTATTTT.

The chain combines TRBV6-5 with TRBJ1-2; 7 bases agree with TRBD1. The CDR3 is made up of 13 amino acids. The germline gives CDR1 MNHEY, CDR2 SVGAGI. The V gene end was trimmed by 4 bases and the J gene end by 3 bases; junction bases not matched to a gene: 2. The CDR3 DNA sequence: TGTGCCAGCAGTTTCGGGACAGACTATGGCTACACCTTC. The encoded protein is CASSFGTDYGYTF.

Written as DNA, the CDR3 is TGTGCCAGCAGCCAAGTGTTAGTCGGGGAGCTGTTTTTT. Translation gives CASSQVLVGELFF. The chain recombines TRBV14 with TRBJ2-2; D not resolved. The germline CDR1 and CDR2 sequences are SGHDN and FVKESK. There are 13 residues in the CDR3. With 1 base removed from V and 7 bases from J, the gap between germline ends came to 7 bases.

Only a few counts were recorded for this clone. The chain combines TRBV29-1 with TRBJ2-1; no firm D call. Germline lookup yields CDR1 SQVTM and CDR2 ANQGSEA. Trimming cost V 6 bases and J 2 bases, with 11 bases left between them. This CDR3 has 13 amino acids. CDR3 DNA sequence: TGCAGCGTCTCTCTACCACCCTACAATGAGCAGTTCTTC. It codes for CSVSLPPYNEQFF.

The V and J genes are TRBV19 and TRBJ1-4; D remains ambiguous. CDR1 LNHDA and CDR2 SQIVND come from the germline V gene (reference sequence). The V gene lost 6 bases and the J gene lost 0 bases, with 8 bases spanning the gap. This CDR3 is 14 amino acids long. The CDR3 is CASSDRATNEKLFF. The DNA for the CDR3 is TGTGCCAGTAGCGACCGTGCAACTAATGAAAAACTGTTTTTT.

The CDR3 DNA is TGTGCCAGCAGTGAATTAGGCCCGTCCTCGGGCTACACCTTC. It yields the protein CASSELGPSSGYTF. The chain is built from TRBV25-1 and TRBJ1-2, with D uncertain. The germline V gene encodes CDR1 MGHDK and CDR2 SYGVNS. The germline V and J ends were trimmed by 1 base and 8 bases, with 14 bases remaining between them. This CDR3 contains 14 residues.

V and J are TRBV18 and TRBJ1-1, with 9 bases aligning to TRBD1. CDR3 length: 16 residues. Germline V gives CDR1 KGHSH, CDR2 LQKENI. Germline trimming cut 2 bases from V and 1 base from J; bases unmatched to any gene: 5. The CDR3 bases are TGTGCCAGCTCACCAACCGGGACAGGGAGGAACACTGAAGCTTTCTTT. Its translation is CASSPTGTGRNTEAFF.

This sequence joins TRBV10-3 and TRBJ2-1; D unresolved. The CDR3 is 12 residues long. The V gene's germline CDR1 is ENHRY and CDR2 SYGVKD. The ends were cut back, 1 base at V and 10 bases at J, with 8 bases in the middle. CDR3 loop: CAISEWSNEQFF. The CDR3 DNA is TGTGCCATCAGTGAGTGGTCCAACGAGCAGTTCTTC.

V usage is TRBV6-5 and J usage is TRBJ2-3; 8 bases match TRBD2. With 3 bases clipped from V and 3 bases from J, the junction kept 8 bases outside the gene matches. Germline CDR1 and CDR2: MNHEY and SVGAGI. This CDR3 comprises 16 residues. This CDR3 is CASSYSGGHKTDTQYF. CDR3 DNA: TGTGCCAGCAGTTATTCGGGGGGGCATAAGACAGATACGCAGTATTTT.

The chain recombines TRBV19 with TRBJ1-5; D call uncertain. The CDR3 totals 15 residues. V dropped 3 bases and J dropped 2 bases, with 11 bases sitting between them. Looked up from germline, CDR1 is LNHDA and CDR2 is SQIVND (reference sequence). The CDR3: CASSMGGSGNQPQHF. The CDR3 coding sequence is TGTGCCAGTAGTATGGGCGGGTCTGGCAATCAGCCCCAGCATTTT.

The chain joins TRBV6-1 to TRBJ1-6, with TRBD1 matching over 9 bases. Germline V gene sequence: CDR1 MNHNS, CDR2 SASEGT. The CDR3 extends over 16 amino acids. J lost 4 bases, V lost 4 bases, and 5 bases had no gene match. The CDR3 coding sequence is TGTGCCAGCAGTGGTCCGGGACAGGGATATAATTCACCCCTCCACTTT. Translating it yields CASSGPGQGYNSPLHF.

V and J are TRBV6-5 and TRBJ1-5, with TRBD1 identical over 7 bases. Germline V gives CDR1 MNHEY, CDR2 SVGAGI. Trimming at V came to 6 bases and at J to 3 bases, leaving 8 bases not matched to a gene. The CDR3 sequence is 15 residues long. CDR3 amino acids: CASRRPGQNNQPQHF. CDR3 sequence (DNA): TGTGCCAGCAGGCGGCCGGGACAGAACAATCAGCCCCAGCATTTT.

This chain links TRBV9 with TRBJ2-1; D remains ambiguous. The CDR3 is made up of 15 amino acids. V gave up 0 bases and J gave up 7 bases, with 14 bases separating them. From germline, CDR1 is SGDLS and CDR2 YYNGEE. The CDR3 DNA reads TGTGCCAGCAGCGTAGCTGGAGATTTGGGAAATGAGCAGTTCTTC. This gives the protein CASSVAGDLGNEQFF.

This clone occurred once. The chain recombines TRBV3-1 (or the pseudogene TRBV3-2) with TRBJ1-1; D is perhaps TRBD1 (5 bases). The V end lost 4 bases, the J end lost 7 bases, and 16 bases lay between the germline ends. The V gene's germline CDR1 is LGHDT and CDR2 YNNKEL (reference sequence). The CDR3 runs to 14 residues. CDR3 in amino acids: CASSLRDGQDEAFF. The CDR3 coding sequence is TGTGCCAGCAGCCTAAGGGACGGACAAGATGAAGCTTTCTTT.

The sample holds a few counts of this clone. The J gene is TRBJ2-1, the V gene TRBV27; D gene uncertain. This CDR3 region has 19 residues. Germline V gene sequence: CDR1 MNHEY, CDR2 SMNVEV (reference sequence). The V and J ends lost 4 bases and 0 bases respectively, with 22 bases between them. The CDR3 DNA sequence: TGTGCCAGCAGTTACCCAACCATCTCGACCGCGGACTCCTACAATGAGCAGTTCTTC. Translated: CASSYPTISTADSYNEQFF.

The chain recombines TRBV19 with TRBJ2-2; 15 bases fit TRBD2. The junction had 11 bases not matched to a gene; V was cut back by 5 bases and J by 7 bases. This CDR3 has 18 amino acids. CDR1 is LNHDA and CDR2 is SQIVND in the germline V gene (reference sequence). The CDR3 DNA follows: TGTGCCAGTAGTCTCGGACTAGCGGGAGGGAGGTTAGGCGGGGAGCTGTTTTTT. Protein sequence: CASSLGLAGGRLGGELFF.

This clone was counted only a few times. CDR3 in amino acids: CASSVDIGDQPQHF. CDR3 coding DNA: TGTGCCAGCAGCGTAGATATCGGGGATCAGCCCCAGCATTTT. The chain uses TRBV9 and TRBJ1-5; D unresolved. The CDR3 spans 14 residues. Trimming took 0 bases from V and 5 from J, leaving 9 bases between them. The germline V gene encodes CDR1 SGDLS and CDR2 YYNGEE.

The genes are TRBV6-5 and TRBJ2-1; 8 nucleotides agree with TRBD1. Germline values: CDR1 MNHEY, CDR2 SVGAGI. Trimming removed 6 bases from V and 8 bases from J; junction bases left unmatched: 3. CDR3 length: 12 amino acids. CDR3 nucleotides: TGTGCCAGCAGGGGCAGGGGGCATGAGCAGTTCTTC. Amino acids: CASRGRGHEQFF.

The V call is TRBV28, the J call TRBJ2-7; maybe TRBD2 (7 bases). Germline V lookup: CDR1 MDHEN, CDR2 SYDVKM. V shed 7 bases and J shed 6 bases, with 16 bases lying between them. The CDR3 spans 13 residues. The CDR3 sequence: CASILIGGGEQYF. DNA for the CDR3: TGTGCCAGCATCTTAATAGGGGGGGGCGAGCAGTACTTC.

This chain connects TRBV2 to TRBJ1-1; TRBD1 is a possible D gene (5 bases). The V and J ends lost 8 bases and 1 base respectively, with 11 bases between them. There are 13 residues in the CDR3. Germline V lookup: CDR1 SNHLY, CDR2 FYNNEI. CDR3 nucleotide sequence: TGTGCCAGCCTCAGGGCCTCGAACACTGAAGCTTTCTTT. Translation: CASLRASNTEAFF.

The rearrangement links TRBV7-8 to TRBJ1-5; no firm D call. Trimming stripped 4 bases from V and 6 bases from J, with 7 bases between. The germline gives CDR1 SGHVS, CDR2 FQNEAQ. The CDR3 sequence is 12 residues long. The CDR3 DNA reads TGTGCCAGCAGCTCCCCGCCTCAGCCCCAGCATTTT. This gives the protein CASSSPPQPQHF.

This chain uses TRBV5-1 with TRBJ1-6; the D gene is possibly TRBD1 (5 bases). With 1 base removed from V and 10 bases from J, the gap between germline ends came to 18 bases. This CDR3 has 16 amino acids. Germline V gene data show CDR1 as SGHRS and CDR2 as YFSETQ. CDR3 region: CASSLSSIGAGSPLHF. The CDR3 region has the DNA TGCGCCAGCAGCTTGAGCTCGATTGGGGCCGGGTCACCCCTCCACTTT.